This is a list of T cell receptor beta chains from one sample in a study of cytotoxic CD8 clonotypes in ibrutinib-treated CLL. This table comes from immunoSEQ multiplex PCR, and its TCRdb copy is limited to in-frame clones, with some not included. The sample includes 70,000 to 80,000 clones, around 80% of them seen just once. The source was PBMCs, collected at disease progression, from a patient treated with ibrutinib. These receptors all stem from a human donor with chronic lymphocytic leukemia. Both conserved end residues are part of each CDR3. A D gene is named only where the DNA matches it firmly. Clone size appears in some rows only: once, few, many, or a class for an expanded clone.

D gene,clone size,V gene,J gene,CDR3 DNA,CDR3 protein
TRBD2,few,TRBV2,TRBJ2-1,TGTGCCAGCAGTGGATCTAGCGGGGGGGCCGCTCGGCAGTTCTTC,CASSGSSGGAARQFF
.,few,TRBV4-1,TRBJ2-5,TGCGCCAGCAACAGCCGGGAGCAAGAGACCCAGTACTTC,CASNSREQETQYF
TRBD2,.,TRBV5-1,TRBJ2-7,TGCGCCAGCAGCCCCAGAGGGACTAGCGGACCCTATGAGCAGTACTTC,CASSPRGTSGPYEQYF
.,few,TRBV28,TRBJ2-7,TGTGCCAGCAGTCGAGCGGGCGGGCAGTACTTC,CASSRAGGQYF
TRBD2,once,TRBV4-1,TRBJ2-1,TGCGCCAGCAGCCAATCGAGGCACAGCGGGGGGAGCAATGAGCAGTTCTTC,CASSQSRHSGGSNEQFF
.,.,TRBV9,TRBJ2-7,TGTGCCAGCAGCCCCCCGGACAGCTCCTACGAGCAGTACTTC,CASSPPDSSYEQYF
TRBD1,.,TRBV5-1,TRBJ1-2,TGCGCCAGCAGCCTGACAGGGGGTAGTGAAGGCTACACCTTC,CASSLTGGSEGYTF
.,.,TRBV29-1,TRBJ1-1,TGCAGCGGAACCAGGGGAAGGAACACTGAAGCTTTCTTT,CSGTRGRNTEAFF
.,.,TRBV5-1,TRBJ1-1,TGCGCCAGCAGCCCCGACAGCTCCAATACTGAAGCTTTCTTT,CASSPDSSNTEAFF
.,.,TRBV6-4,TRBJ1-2,TGTGCCAGCAGTGTGGGGTCACAAGGGAGCTACACCTTC,CASSVGSQGSYTF
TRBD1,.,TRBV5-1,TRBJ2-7,TGCGCCAGCAGCCGCGAGGGACAGGTATCATACGAGCAGTACTTC,CASSREGQVSYEQYF
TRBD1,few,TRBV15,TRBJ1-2,TGTGCCACCAGCACCTGGGACAGGGGCAATAGCTACACCTTC,CATSTWDRGNSYTF
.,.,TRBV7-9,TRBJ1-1,TGTGCCAGCAGCTTAGGGCCTTTAGCGGGCACTGAAGCTTTCTTT,CASSLGPLAGTEAFF
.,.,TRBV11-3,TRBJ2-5,TGTGCCATCCCGGACGGTGAGACCCAGTACTTC,CAIPDGETQYF
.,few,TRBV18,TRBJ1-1,TGTGCCAGCTCACCATTTGGCACGCAGAACACTGAAGCTTTCTTT,CASSPFGTQNTEAFF
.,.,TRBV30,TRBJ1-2,TGTGCCTGGAGTGTCGGACCGGCAGGGAGGAATGGCTACACCTTC,CAWSVGPAGRNGYTF